These 7 T cell receptor beta chains came from one sample sequenced in a study of blood T cell repertoires in COVID-19. Generated by immunoSEQ multiplex PCR, the TCRdb table keeps only in-frame clones and is missing some. The sample includes 110,000 to 150,000 clones, around four fifths seen only once; the top ten take 6.2%. Input material: PBMCs or T cells enriched from blood (not recorded which). The receptors stem from a woman in her forties who had recovered from COVID-19.

The chain has TRBV19 and TRBJ2-1; 7 bases match TRBD1. The CDR3 covers 13 residues. J gave up 10 bases and V 7 bases, and 10 bases lay outside the gene matches. Germline V lookup: CDR1 LNHDA, CDR2 SQIVND (reference sequence). DNA for the CDR3: TGTGCCAGTAAAAGAGGACAGGCTGAGGAGCAGTTCTTC. Encoded protein: CASKRGQAEEQFF.

V is TRBV6-1 and J is TRBJ1-6, with D possibly matching TRBD1 (5 bases). The germline V gene encodes CDR1 MNHNS and CDR2 SASEGT. This CDR3 contains 20 residues. V lost 0 bases, J lost 0 bases, and 18 bases lay in between. Here the CDR3 reads CASSEAEKQVISSYNSPLHF. Here the CDR3 DNA reads TGTGCCAGCAGTGAAGCGGAAAAACAGGTGATCAGCTCCTATAATTCACCCCTCCACTTT.

The genes are TRBV3-1 (or the pseudogene TRBV3-2) and TRBJ1-2, with D tentatively TRBD1 (6 bases). CDR3 length: 15 amino acids. CDR1 and CDR2 (germline): LGHDT, YNNKEL (reference sequence). V lost 3 bases and J 7 bases, leaving 18 bases between the germline ends. Here the CDR3 DNA reads TGTGCCAGCAGCCACTCAGGCCCCACAGGGTCTGGCTACACCTTC. It codes for CASSHSGPTGSGYTF.

This clone was seen just once. The V and J genes are TRBV11-2 and TRBJ2-3; TRBD1 matches at 7 bases. Germline CDR1 SGHAT, CDR2 FQNNGV. The CDR3 has 18 amino acids. With V trimmed by 2 bases and J by 4 bases, 15 bases remained unmatched. CDR3 coding DNA: TGTGCCAGCAGCTTAAACCCCCTATTTGCAGGGGGAGCAGATACGCAGTATTTT. Its translation is CASSLNPLFAGGADTQYF. Looking up the rest from reference TRBV11-2 and TRBJ2-3 gives the full variable domain: EAGVAQSPRYKIIEKRQSVAFWCNPISGHATLYWYQQILGQGPKLLIQFQNNGVVDDSQLPKDRFSAERLKGVDSTLKIQPAKLEDSAVYLCASSLNPLFAGGADTQYFGPGTRLTVL.

This clone has more than one count but fewer than ten. The V and J genes are TRBV5-5 and TRBJ1-2; 12 positions agree with TRBD1. Unmatched junction bases numbered 4, after V lost 2 bases and J lost 8 bases. The CDR3 runs 14 residues. Germline V lookup: CDR1 SGHKS, CDR2 YYEKEE (reference sequence). CDR3 loop: CASSFGTGGEGYTF. Written as DNA, the CDR3 is TGTGCCAGCAGCTTCGGGACAGGGGGCGAAGGCTACACCTTC.

The V call is TRBV30, the J call TRBJ1-6, with D perhaps matching TRBD1 (5 bases). V shed 3 bases and J shed 3 bases, with 12 bases lying between them. Germline-derived CDR1 and CDR2 are GTSNPN and SVGIG (reference sequence). This CDR3 has 15 residues. CDR3 in amino acids: CAWRVQGIYNSPLHF. The CDR3 DNA sequence: TGTGCCTGGAGAGTCCAGGGAATCTATAATTCACCCCTCCACTTT.

This chain connects TRBV4-1 to TRBJ1-5; 7 bases align to TRBD1. This CDR3 spans 16 amino acids. Per the germline V gene, CDR1 is MGHRA and CDR2 is YSYEKL. V lost 3 bases and J lost 4; bases outside the gene matches: 9. The CDR3 bases are TGCGCCAGCAGCCAGATCGACAGGGTTTGGAATCAGCCCCAGCATTTT. Translation gives CASSQIDRVWNQPQHF.